The sequence of this T cell receptor beta chain was determined in a study of T-cell memory formation after mild COVID-19. Study-wide context: Clustering of TCRs was largely donor specific.

One entry per CDR3 protein, called by TCRdb with MiXCR from the 5' RACE reads. The table shows more than 80,000 distinct CDR3 sequences, with about a sixth occurring only once. This clonotype was seen a handful of times. Its antigen is still unknown. The V end lost 5 bases, the J end lost 0 bases, and 8 bases lay between the germline ends. CDR1 and CDR2 (germline): SGHVS, FNYEAQ. The CDR3 is 13 residues long. Study findings and constraints: CD4/CD8 balance characterized clones contracting day 15 to 85, and CD4+ skew characterized later expanders. The CD4+ clones that contracted clustered mainly within CM and EM, and the CD8+ clones concentrated in EMRA.

Material: PBMCs or a T cell subset sorted from them (not recorded which). The receptor comes from an adult woman who had mild COVID-19 (a few samples of this study predate the infection). Cell type and time point are not known. This chain connects TRBV7-6 to TRBJ2-7; D may be TRBD2 (6 bases). The DNA of the CDR3 is TGTGCCAGCAGCACGGGAGACTCCTACGAGCAGTACTTC. Translation: CASSTGDSYEQYF. Supplemented by reference TRBV7-6 and TRBJ2-7, the full variable domain reads GAGVSQSPRYKVTKRGQDVALRCDPISGHVSLYWYRQALGQGPEFLTYFNYEAQQDKSGLPNDRFSAERPEGSISTLTIQRTEQRDSAMYRCASSTGDSYEQYFGPGTRLTVT.